The 24 T cell receptor beta chains below were found in one sample sequenced in a study of early T cells in non-severe SARS-CoV-2 infection. TCRdb reanalysed the 5' RACE reads using MiXCR and keeps one entry per CDR3 protein. The table lists about 48,000 distinct CDR3 sequences, roughly 9.8% of them singletons. Sequenced: whole blood. Receptor source: an adult who was a healthcare worker with PCR-confirmed SARS-CoV-2 infection or an uninfected control (not recorded which).

The chain carries TRBV10-3 and TRBJ2-7, with D maybe TRBD2 (6 bases). The CDR3 spans 11 residues. Trimming shortened V by 4 bases and J by 7 bases, and 8 bases separated the two germline ends. The germline CDR1 and CDR2 sequences are ENHRY and SYGVKD. This CDR3 reads CAISVRGEQYF. In nucleotides, the CDR3 is TGTGCCATCAGTGTACGGGGGGAGCAGTACTTC.

The chain has TRBV28 and TRBJ1-5, with a possible D match to TRBD1 (5 bases). Germline assignment: CDR1 MDHEN and CDR2 SYDVKM. V was pared by 3 bases and J by 3 bases, with 9 bases between. The CDR3 contains 14 residues. The CDR3 bases are TGTGCCAGCAGTTTTAAGGGGTACAATCAGCCCCAGCATTTT. It encodes CASSFKGYNQPQHF.

This clonotype was counted only a few times. The chain carries TRBV12-3 or TRBV12-4 and TRBJ2-4; D gene unclear. The germline V and J ends were trimmed by 4 bases and 4 bases, with 20 bases remaining between them. The CDR3 sequence is 17 residues long. CDR3 sequence (DNA): TGTGCCAGCAGTTCCATAGAAGCAAGGTCGATGAAAAACATTCAGTACTTC. The encoded protein is CASSSIEARSMKNIQYF.

In its sample, this clonotype was seen many times. The chain recombines TRBV10-3 with TRBJ1-2; maybe TRBD1 (5 bases). CDR1 ENHRY and CDR2 SYGVKD come from the germline V gene. The V and J ends lost 0 bases and 6 bases respectively, with 8 bases between them. The CDR3 covers 13 residues. This CDR3 reads CAISESGEDGYTF. The DNA of the CDR3 is TGTGCCATCAGTGAGTCAGGGGAAGATGGCTACACCTTC.

This sequence joins TRBV28 and TRBJ2-1; tentatively, D is TRBD2 (6 bases). Germline V CDR1 and CDR2: MDHEN, SYDVKM. The CDR3 totals 13 residues. V gave up 6 bases and J gave up 8 bases, with 14 bases separating them. In DNA form, the CDR3 reads TGTGCCAGCAGGGGACTTCTTTTCCATGAGCAGTTCTTC. Translating it yields CASRGLLFHEQFF.

The table lists this clonotype with a few counts. The CDR3 loop reads CASSSQGLAPNEKLFF. Written as DNA, the CDR3 is TGTGCCAGCAGCTCACAGGGACTCGCCCCTAATGAAAAACTGTTTTTT. The chain recombines TRBV7-6 with TRBJ1-4, with a tentative D call TRBD1 (6 bases). Trimming took 4 bases from V and 3 from J, leaving 15 bases between them. There are 16 residues in the CDR3. Germline V gene sequence: CDR1 SGHVS, CDR2 FNYEAQ.

Turning to this clonotype: The missing conserved phenylalanine or tryptophan at the end of this CDR3 makes a read error likely. The genes are TRBV30 and TRBJ2-1, with D possibly being TRBD2 (6 bases). CDR3 length: 14 residues. The V and J ends lost 0 bases and 2 bases respectively, with 8 bases between them. Germline-derived CDR1 and CDR2 are GTSNPN and SVGIG (reference sequence). CDR3 DNA sequence: TGTGCCTGGAGTGTCTTAGCGGCCTACAATGAGCAGTTCTCC. Its translation is CAWSVLAAYNEQFS.

This chain connects TRBV2 to TRBJ2-7; 8 bases line up with TRBD1. The V and J ends lost 4 bases and 3 bases, in that order; junction bases with no gene match: 5. Per the germline V gene, CDR1 is SNHLY and CDR2 is FYNNEI. The CDR3 has 14 amino acids. The DNA for the CDR3 is TGTGCCAGCAGTGGAGGGACAGGCCGCTACGAGCAGTACTTC. As protein: CASSGGTGRYEQYF.

This clonotype was recorded many times. This CDR3 reads CSVETDRRQPQHF. Here the CDR3 DNA reads TGCAGCGTTGAGACGGATCGAAGGCAGCCCCAGCATTTT. The chain links TRBV29-1 to TRBJ1-5, with D unclear. Germline V gene lookup returns CDR1 SQVTM and CDR2 ANQGSEA. With 3 bases removed from V and 7 bases from J, the gap between germline ends came to 13 bases. This CDR3 has 13 residues.

This clonotype was detected ten times or more. V gene TRBV4-1 combines with J gene TRBJ2-7; D uncertain. The germline V and J ends were trimmed by 0 bases and 6 bases, with 18 bases remaining between them. This CDR3 has 16 residues. The germline gives CDR1 MGHRA, CDR2 YSYEKL. The CDR3 loop is CASSQDGYERTGEQYF. The CDR3 DNA reads TGCGCCAGCAGCCAAGATGGTTATGAGCGTACGGGCGAGCAGTACTTC.

V gene TRBV2 combines with J gene TRBJ1-4; 7 bases agree with TRBD1. The CDR3 covers 14 residues. The ends lost 11 bases at V and 7 bases at J; junction bases unmatched: 13. CDR1 is SNHLY and CDR2 is FYNNEI in the germline V gene. This CDR3 is CAGAQGTAGEKLFF. CDR3 DNA: TGTGCCGGGGCTCAAGGGACAGCTGGTGAAAAACTGTTTTTT.

This clonotype was detected many times. V usage is TRBV6-6 and J usage is TRBJ2-1, with D tentatively TRBD1 (5 bases). The CDR3 sequence is 16 residues long. In germline, CDR1 is MNHNY, CDR2 SVGAGI (reference sequence). V lost 4 bases, J lost 2 bases, and 15 bases lay in between. The CDR3, as DNA: TGTGCCAGCAGTTGGACATTGAGCTCACCCTACAATGAGCAGTTCTTC. Translating gives CASSWTLSSPYNEQFF.

The genes are TRBV27 and TRBJ1-1; 8 bases align to TRBD1. The J segment lost 1 base and the V segment lost 0 bases, leaving 4 bases of the junction unmatched. The CDR3 has 16 residues. The V gene's germline CDR1 is MNHEY and CDR2 SMNVEV (reference sequence). The CDR3 nucleotides read TGTGCCAGCAGTTTATCGAGGACAGGGACGAACACTGAAGCTTTCTTT. Encoded protein: CASSLSRTGTNTEAFF.

V gene TRBV18 combines with J gene TRBJ2-7; the D gene is possibly TRBD1 (5 bases). The CDR3 runs to 15 residues. Germline loops: CDR1 KGHSH, CDR2 LQKENI. V was trimmed by 4 bases and J by 6 bases, leaving 19 bases between them. The DNA of the CDR3 is TGTGCCAGCTCACTAGTGGGGCTCCGGCTCCTCGAGCAGTACTTC. Translating it yields CASSLVGLRLLEQYF. Full variable domain (missing parts from reference TRBV18 and TRBJ2-7): NAGVMQNPRHLVRRRGQEARLRCSPMKGHSHVYWYRQLPEEGLKFMVYLQKENIIDESGMPKERFSAEFPKEGPSILRIQQVVRGDSAAYFCASSLVGLRLLEQYFGPGTRLTVT.

The chain couples TRBV5-4 to TRBJ1-4; weak D call: TRBD1 (5 bases). Germline lookup yields CDR1 SGHNT and CDR2 YYREEE (reference sequence). The CDR3 length is 14 residues. The V and J ends lost 3 bases and 8 bases respectively, with 14 bases between them. The CDR3 coding sequence is TGTGCCAGCAGCTCGGCCCTGCAGGGAGAAAAACTGTTTTTT. This translates into CASSSALQGEKLFF.

This clonotype was seen at least ten times. V usage is TRBV30 and J usage is TRBJ1-1; D is unclear. This CDR3 contains 13 residues. Deletions cut 2 bases from V and 1 base from J, with 8 bases between. Per germline, CDR1 GTSNPN and CDR2 SVGIG (reference sequence). DNA of the CDR3: TGTGCCTGGAGTTACCGCTCGAACACTGAAGCTTTCTTT. Protein: CAWSYRSNTEAFF.

This clonotype was counted a few times. The rearrangement uses TRBV4-1 and TRBJ2-3; D remains unclear. This CDR3 region has 15 residues. Germline V gives CDR1 MGHRA, CDR2 YSYEKL. Trimming left V 2 bases short and J 2 bases short, with 11 bases between. The CDR3 spells CASSQIELLTDTQYF. As DNA, the CDR3 is TGCGCCAGCAGCCAAATTGAGCTGCTCACAGATACGCAGTATTTT.

In its sample, this clonotype was seen many times. The chain uses TRBV2 and TRBJ2-1, with 12 bases fitting TRBD2. The CDR3 spans 16 residues. The trim removed 2 bases at V and 5 bases at J, leaving 4 bases unmatched. From germline, CDR1 is SNHLY and CDR2 FYNNEI. CDR3 nucleotide sequence: TGTGCCAGCAGTGAACTAGCGGGAGGGAAGAACAATGAGCAGTTCTTC. The encoded protein is CASSELAGGKNNEQFF. Variable domain in full (rest from reference TRBV2 and TRBJ2-1): EPEVTQTPSHQVTQMGQEVILRCVPISNHLYFYWYRQILGQKVEFLVSFYNNEISEKSEIFDDQFSVERPDGSNFTLKIRSTKLEDSAMYFCASSELAGGKNNEQFFGPGTRLTVL.

A few counts support this clonotype. This chain uses TRBV7-9 with TRBJ1-5; D ambiguous. Germline CDR1 SEHNR, CDR2 FQNEAQ (reference sequence). Trimming left V 8 bases short and J 4 bases short, with 9 bases between. There are 12 residues in the CDR3. In DNA, the CDR3 is TGTGCCAGCGGAGATAATAATCAGCCCCAGCATTTT. It yields the protein CASGDNNQPQHF.

V and J are TRBV7-2 and TRBJ2-3; the match to TRBD2 covers 8 bases. The germline gives CDR1 SGHTA, CDR2 FQGNSA. V gave up 4 bases and J gave up 7 bases; unmatched junction bases: 13. The CDR3 spans 16 residues. Here the CDR3 DNA reads TGTGCCAGCAGCTCTCGTAGGAGCGGGAGTGGGTATACGCAGTATTTT. This encodes CASSSRRSGSGYTQYF.

This clonotype has more than one count but fewer than ten. This chain links TRBV28 with TRBJ2-3; TRBD2 might be the D (6 bases). This CDR3 has 12 amino acids. The germline V gene has CDR1 MDHEN and CDR2 SYDVKM. V was clipped by 10 bases and J by 1 base, with 9 bases between them. The DNA for the CDR3 is TGTGCCACGGGACTGCGCACAGATACGCAGTATTTT. Translated: CATGLRTDTQYF.

This clonotype was seen repeatedly, ten times or more. This rearrangement joins TRBV6-1 to TRBJ2-7, with D tentatively TRBD2 (6 bases). The CDR3 loop spans 15 amino acids. The germline CDR1 and CDR2 sequences are MNHNS and SASEGT. V was pared by 2 bases and J by 5 bases, with 16 bases between. This chain's CDR3 is CASSESPGLADEQYF. CDR3 nucleotide sequence: TGTGCCAGCAGTGAAAGTCCGGGACTCGCCGACGAGCAGTACTTC.

This clonotype showed up many times. Here the CDR3 reads CSVRGHGYQETQYF. DNA of the CDR3: TGCAGCGTCCGGGGACACGGCTACCAAGAGACCCAGTACTTC. The rearrangement joins TRBV29-1 to TRBJ2-5; TRBD1 might be the D (6 bases). This CDR3 has 14 amino acids. Germline V gene sequence: CDR1 SQVTM, CDR2 ANQGSEA. V lost 6 bases and J lost 0, with 14 bases in between. Drawing the rest from reference TRBV29-1 and TRBJ2-5, the complete variable domain is SAVISQKPSRDICQRGTSLTIQCQVDSQVTMMFWYRQQPGQSLTLIATANQGSEATYESGFVIDKFPISRPNLTFSTLTVSNMSPEDSSIYLCSVRGHGYQETQYFGPGTRLLVL.

This clonotype has only a few counts. The chain joins TRBV29-1 to TRBJ1-2, with a weak D call TRBD1 (5 bases). Germline V gene sequence: CDR1 SQVTM, CDR2 ANQGSEA. V lost 3 bases and J lost 3, with 8 bases in between. This CDR3 is 12 amino acids long. CDR3 coding DNA: TGCAGCGTTGAGGCGACAGACTATGGCTACACCTTC. Translation gives CSVEATDYGYTF.